This T cell receptor (beta chain) was found in a study of vaccination and CD4 T cells after COVID-19. At the level of the study: Either a CEFX pool, an HIV-1 Nef pool, or no peptide was added to control cultures. General study points: In convalescent patients, 304 of 307 vaccine-specific clones were mono-reactive for SARS-CoV-2 spike.

Oncomine TCR Beta short-read sequencing was applied to DNA from cultured CD4+ T cells. TCRdb redid the calling of the PCR reads with MiXCR, one entry per CDR3 protein. The sample comprises approximately 15,000 distinct CDR3 sequences, 21% of which are singletons, and about 12% rests with the top ten. Treatment described: approximately nine-day PBMC culture with coronavirus spike peptide pools or control peptides (ViraFEST assay). Peptide pool stimulation in ViraFEST expanded antigen-specific T cells, whose TCRs were then sequenced. On day 3 and again on day 7, fresh IL-2 medium was used to replace half the medium. As to this clonotype: Its antigen is unidentified.

The CDR3 is 16 residues long. Germline V lookup: CDR1 SGDLS, CDR2 YYNGEE. V lost 4 bases to trimming and J lost 0 bases, with 14 bases between them. This TCR derives from a human donor who received a COVID-19 vaccine. The chain recombines TRBV9 with TRBJ1-3; D is perhaps TRBD1 (5 bases). This material consisted of CD4+ T cells from blood, cultured in vitro, taken before SARS-CoV-2 vaccination. The CDR3 nucleotides are TGTGCCAGCAGCCCCCCCGCGGGGGGCTCTGGAAACACCATATATTTT. Translating it yields CASSPPAGGSGNTIYF.